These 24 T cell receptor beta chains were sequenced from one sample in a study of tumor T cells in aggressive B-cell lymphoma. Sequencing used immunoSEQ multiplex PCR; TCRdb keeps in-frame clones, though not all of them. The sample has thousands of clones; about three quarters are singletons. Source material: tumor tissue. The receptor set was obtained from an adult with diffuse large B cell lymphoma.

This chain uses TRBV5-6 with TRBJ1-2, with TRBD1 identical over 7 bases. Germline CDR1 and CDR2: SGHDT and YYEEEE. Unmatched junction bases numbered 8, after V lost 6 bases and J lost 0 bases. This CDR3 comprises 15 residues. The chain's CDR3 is CASTYWDRSNYGYTF. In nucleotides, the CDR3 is TGTGCCAGCACCTACTGGGACAGATCTAACTATGGCTACACCTTC.

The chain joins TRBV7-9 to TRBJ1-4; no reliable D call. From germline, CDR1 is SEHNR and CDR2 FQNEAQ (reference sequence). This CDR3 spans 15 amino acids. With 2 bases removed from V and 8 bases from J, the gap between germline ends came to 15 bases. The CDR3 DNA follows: TGTGCCAGCAGCTTACCCACCAGAGCTAGCGAAAAACTGTTTTTT. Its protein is CASSLPTRASEKLFF.

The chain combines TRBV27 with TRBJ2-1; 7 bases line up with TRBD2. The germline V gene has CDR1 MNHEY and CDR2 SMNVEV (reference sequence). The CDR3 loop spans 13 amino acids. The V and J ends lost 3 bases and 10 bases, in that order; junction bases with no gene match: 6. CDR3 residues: CASSFSAGDEQFF. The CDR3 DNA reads TGTGCCAGCAGTTTTAGTGCGGGAGACGAGCAGTTCTTC.

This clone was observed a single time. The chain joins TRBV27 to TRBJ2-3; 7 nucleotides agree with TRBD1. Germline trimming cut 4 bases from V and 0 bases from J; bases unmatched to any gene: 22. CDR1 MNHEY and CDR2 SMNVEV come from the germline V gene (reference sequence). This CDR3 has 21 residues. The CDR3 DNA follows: TGTGCCAGCAGTTCGCGTCCGGGACAGTGGGGGCAGTCCGCTAGCACAGATACGCAGTATTTT. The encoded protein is CASSSRPGQWGQSASTDTQYF.

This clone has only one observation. The CDR3 DNA reads TGTGCCAGCAGCTTAAACTACTACAATGAGCAGTTCTTC. Protein: CASSLNYYNEQFF. J is TRBJ2-1 and V is TRBV13; D not certain. Germline lookup yields CDR1 PRHDT and CDR2 FYEKMQ (reference sequence). Trimming pared 2 bases from V and 3 bases from J, leaving 5 bases between. The length of the CDR3 is 13 residues.

In nucleotides, the CDR3 is TGCAGCGTTGTAGAGGGGACAGGGGTCGGCGAGCAGTACTTC. Its translation: CSVVEGTGVGEQYF. J is TRBJ2-7 and V is TRBV29-1; the match to TRBD1 covers 10 bases. V lost 4 bases, J lost 6 bases, and 9 bases stayed unmatched. This CDR3 region has 14 residues. From germline, CDR1 is SQVTM and CDR2 ANQGSEA.

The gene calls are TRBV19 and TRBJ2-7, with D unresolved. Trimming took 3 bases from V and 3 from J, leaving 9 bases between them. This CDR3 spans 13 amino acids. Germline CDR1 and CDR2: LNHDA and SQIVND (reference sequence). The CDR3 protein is CASSIEVGYEQYF. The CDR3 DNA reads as TGTGCCAGTAGTATCGAGGTAGGCTACGAGCAGTACTTC.

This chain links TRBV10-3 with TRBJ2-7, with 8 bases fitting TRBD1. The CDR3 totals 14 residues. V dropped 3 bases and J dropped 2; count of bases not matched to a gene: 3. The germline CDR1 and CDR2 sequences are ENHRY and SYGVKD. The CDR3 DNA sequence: TGTGCCATCAGTGAAGTGGGACAGGCCTACGAGCAGTACTTC. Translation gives CAISEVGQAYEQYF.

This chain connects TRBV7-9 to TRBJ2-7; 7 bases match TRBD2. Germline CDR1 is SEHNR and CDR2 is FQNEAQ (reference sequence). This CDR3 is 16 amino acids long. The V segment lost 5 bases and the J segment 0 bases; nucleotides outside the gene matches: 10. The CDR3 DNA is TGTGCCAGCAGCACCGACCGGGGGGAAGCCTCCTACGAGCAGTACTTC. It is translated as CASSTDRGEASYEQYF.

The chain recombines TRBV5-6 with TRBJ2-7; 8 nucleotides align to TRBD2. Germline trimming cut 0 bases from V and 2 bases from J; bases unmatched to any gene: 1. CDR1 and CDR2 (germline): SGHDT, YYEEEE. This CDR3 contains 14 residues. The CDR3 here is CASSLGSGTYEQYF. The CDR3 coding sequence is TGTGCCAGCAGCTTGGGTAGCGGGACCTACGAGCAGTACTTC.

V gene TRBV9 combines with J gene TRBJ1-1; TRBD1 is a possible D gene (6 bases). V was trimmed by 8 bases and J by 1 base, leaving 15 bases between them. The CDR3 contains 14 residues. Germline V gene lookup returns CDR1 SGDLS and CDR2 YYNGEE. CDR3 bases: TGTGCCAGTGGGGGCGTGGGGACGAACACTGAAGCTTTCTTT. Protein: CASGGVGTNTEAFF. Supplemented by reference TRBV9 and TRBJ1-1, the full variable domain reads DSGVTQTPKHLITATGQRVTLRCSPRSGDLSVYWYQQSLDQGLQFLIQYYNGEERAKGNILERFSAQQFPDLHSELNLSSLELGDSALYFCASGGVGTNTEAFFGQGTRLTVV.

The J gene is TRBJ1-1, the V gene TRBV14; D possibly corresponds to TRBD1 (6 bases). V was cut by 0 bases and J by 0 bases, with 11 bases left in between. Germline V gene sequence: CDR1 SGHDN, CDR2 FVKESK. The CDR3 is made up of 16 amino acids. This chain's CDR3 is CASSQDWGQLNTEAFF. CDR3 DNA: TGTGCCAGCAGCCAAGATTGGGGGCAGCTGAACACTGAAGCTTTCTTT.

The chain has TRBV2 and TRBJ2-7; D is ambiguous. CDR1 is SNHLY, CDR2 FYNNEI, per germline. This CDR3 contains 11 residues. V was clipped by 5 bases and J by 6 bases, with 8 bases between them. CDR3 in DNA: TGTGCCAGCAGTAGCTACTCCGAGCAGTACTTC. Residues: CASSSYSEQYF.

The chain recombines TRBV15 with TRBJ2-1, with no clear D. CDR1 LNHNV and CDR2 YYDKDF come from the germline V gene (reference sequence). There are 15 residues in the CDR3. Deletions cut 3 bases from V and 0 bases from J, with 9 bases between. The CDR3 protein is CATSRGTSSYNEQFF. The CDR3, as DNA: TGTGCCACCAGCAGGGGCACGAGCTCCTACAATGAGCAGTTCTTC.

CDR3 region: CASSLETGDGYTF. CDR3 nucleotides: TGTGCCAGCAGCTTGGAGACGGGAGATGGCTACACCTTC. The rearrangement links TRBV11-3 to TRBJ1-2; D call uncertain. There are 13 residues in the CDR3. V was shortened by 3 bases and J by 6 bases, with 11 bases between the two germline ends. Per germline, CDR1 SGHNT and CDR2 YENEEA.

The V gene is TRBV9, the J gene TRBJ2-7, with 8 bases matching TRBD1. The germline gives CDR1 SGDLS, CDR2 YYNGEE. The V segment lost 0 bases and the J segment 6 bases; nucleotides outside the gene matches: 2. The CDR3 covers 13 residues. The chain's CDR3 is CASSVGTGGEQYF. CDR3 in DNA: TGTGCCAGCAGCGTAGGAACAGGGGGCGAGCAGTACTTC.

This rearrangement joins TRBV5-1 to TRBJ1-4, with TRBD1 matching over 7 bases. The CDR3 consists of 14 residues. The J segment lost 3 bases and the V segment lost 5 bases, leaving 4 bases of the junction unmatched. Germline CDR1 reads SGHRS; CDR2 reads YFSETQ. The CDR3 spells CASRPGTANEKLFF. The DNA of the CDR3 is TGCGCCAGCAGACCCGGGACAGCTAATGAAAAACTGTTTTTT.

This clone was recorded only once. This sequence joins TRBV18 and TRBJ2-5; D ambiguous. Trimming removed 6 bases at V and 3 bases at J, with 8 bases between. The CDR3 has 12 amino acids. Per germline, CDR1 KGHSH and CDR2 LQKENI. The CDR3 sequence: CASSSTEETQYF. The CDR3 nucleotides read TGTGCCAGCTCCTCGACTGAAGAGACCCAGTACTTC.

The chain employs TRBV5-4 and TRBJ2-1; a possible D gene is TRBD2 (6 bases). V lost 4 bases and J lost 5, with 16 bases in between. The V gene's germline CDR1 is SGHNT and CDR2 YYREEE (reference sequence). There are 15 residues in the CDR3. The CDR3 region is CASSPRREINNEQFF. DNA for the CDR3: TGTGCCAGCAGCCCAAGGAGGGAAATCAACAATGAGCAGTTCTTC.

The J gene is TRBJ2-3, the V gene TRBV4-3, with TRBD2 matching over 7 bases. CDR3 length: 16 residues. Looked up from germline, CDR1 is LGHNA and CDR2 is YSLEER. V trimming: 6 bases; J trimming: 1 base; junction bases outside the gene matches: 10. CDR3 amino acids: CASSPLGGEGTDTQYF. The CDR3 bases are TGCGCCAGCAGTCCACTGGGGGGGGAGGGCACAGATACGCAGTATTTT.

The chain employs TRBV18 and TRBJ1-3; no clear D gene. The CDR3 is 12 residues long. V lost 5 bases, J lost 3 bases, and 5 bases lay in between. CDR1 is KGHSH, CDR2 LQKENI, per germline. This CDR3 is CASSFSGNTIYF. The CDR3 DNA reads TGTGCCAGCTCATTCAGTGGAAACACCATATATTTT.

The CDR3 spells CASSRESASSGSYNEQFF. DNA for the CDR3: TGCGCCAGCAGCCGCGAATCGGCAAGTAGCGGCTCCTACAATGAGCAGTTCTTC. This rearrangement joins TRBV4-1 to TRBJ2-1; possibly TRBD2 for D (6 bases). The CDR3 is 18 amino acids. Germline V gene data show CDR1 as MGHRA and CDR2 as YSYEKL. V lost 4 bases to trimming and J lost 0 bases, with 19 bases between them.

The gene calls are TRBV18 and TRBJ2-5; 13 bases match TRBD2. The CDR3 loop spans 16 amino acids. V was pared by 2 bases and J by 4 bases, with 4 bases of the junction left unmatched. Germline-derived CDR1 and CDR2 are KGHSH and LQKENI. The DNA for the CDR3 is TGTGCCAGCTCACCATCCCGGACTAGCGGGAGAGAGACCCAGTACTTC. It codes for CASSPSRTSGRETQYF. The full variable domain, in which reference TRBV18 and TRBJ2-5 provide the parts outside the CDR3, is NAGVMQNPRHLVRRRGQEARLRCSPMKGHSHVYWYRQLPEEGLKFMVYLQKENIIDESGMPKERFSAEFPKEGPSILRIQQVVRGDSAAYFCASSPSRTSGRETQYFGPGTRLLVL.

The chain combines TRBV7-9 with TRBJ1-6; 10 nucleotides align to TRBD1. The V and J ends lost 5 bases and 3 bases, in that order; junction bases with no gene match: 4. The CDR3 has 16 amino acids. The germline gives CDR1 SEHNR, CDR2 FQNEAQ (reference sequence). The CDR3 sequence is CASSLGQGFYNSPLHF. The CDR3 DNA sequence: TGTGCCAGCAGCCTGGGACAGGGGTTCTATAATTCACCCCTCCACTTT.